The rows below give T cell receptor beta chains drawn from one sample of a study of Graves' ophthalmopathy and Graves' hyperthyroidism. TCRdb recomputed calls from the multiplex PCR reads with MiXCR, one row per CDR3 protein. The sample records fewer than 650,000 distinct CDR3 sequences, 22% being singletons. Specimen: peripheral blood. The receptors derive from a woman under 30 with stable Graves' hyperthyroidism. Some clones in this sample may be carry-over from other donors' samples. CDR3s include the opening cysteine and the closing phenylalanine or tryptophan. D genes are given only for firm matches. The size of a clone is reported for some rows only, either as once, few or many, or as a class for expanded clones.

V	D	J	size	CDR3	DNA
TRBV6-1	TRBD1	TRBJ1-5	many	CASRGQGQPQHF	TGTGCCAGCAGAGGACAGGGCCAGCCCCAGCATTTT
TRBV28	-	TRBJ2-2	-	CASSLALFTGELFF	TGTGCCAGCAGCTTGGCTCTCTTCACCGGGGAGCTGTTTTTT
TRBV19	TRBD2	TRBJ2-3	few	CASSLSGGGGDTQYF	TGTGCCAGTAGTCTAAGCGGGGGCGGGGGAGATACGCAGTATTTT
TRBV6-1	-	TRBJ2-7	many	CASSDPHSSSYEQYF	TGTGCCAGCAGTGACCCCCACTCGAGCTCCTACGAGCAGTACTTC
TRBV4-2	-	TRBJ1-2	many	CASSQDRADYGYTF	TGTGCCAGCAGCCAAGATAGGGCAGACTATGGCTACACCTTC
TRBV2	TRBD1	TRBJ1-2	few	CASGQGGYGYTF	TGTGCCAGTGGACAGGGAGGCTATGGCTACACCTTC
TRBV28	-	TRBJ2-5	-	CASSSLRGQGRETQYF	TGTGCCAGCAGTTCCCTCAGAGGGCAGGGTCGAGAGACCCAGTACTTC
TRBV20-1	-	TRBJ1-1	many	CSARFVGGSTEAFF	TGCAGTGCTAGGTTCGTCGGGGGGAGCACTGAAGCTTTCTTT
TRBV6-1	TRBD2	TRBJ2-5	many	CASSDQLAGGLQETQYF	TGTGCCAGCAGTGACCAACTAGCGGGGGGACTACAAGAGACCCAGTACTTC
TRBV12-3/TRBV12-4	-	TRBJ2-7	many	CASSFVSSSYEQYF	TGTGCCAGCAGTTTTGTCAGCAGCTCCTACGAGCAGTACTTC
TRBV6-2/TRBV6-3	TRBD1	TRBJ2-7	-	CASSEPGQTYEQYF	TGTGCCAGCAGCGAGCCGGGACAGACCTACGAGCAGTACTTC
TRBV4-3	-	TRBJ2-5	-	CASSQTKWGKETQYF	TGCGCCAGCAGCCAAACGAAGTGGGGGAAAGAGACCCAGTACTTC
TRBV5-1	-	TRBJ1-2	many	CASSSNSDSLLNGYTF	TGCGCCAGCAGCTCTAATTCCGACAGCCTATTGAATGGCTACACCTTC
TRBV10-3	-	TRBJ2-7	many	CAAGGEQYF	TGTGCGGCTGGGGGTGAGCAGTACTTC
TRBV11-2	TRBD1	TRBJ2-2	-	CASSRQGRTGELFF	TGTGCCAGCAGCCGACAGGGGCGAACCGGGGAGCTGTTTTTT
TRBV4-1	TRBD1	TRBJ1-1	few	CASSSLQGYTEAFF	TGCGCCAGCAGCTCGTTACAGGGGTACACTGAAGCTTTCTTT
TRBV28	TRBD1	TRBJ2-4	-	CASSFPLDRGNIQYF	TGTGCCAGCAGTTTCCCCTTGGACAGGGGAAACATTCAGTACTTC
TRBV30	-	TRBJ1-1	-	CACIPGHHTEAFF	TGTGCCTGCATACCGGGACACCACACTGAAGCTTTCTTT
TRBV6-2/TRBV6-3	-	TRBJ1-5	-	CASSYSGEPQHF	TGTGCCAGCAGTTACTCCGGGGAGCCCCAGCATTTT
TRBV12-3/TRBV12-4	TRBD2	TRBJ2-7	-	CASTRLAGAGEQYF	TGTGCCAGCACAAGACTAGCGGGGGCCGGCGAGCAGTACTTC
TRBV6-1	TRBD1	TRBJ2-2	many	CATTGQATGELFF	TGTGCCACCACCGGACAGGCCACCGGGGAGCTGTTTTTT
TRBV20-1	-	TRBJ1-2	many	CSARVVLVGRASGYTF	TGCAGTGCTAGAGTTGTGTTGGTGGGCAGGGCATCCGGCTACACCTTC
TRBV7-8	-	TRBJ1-2	many	CASSINSGLGGYTF	TGTGCCAGCAGCATAAACAGCGGGTTGGGTGGCTACACCTTC
TRBV3-1	-	TRBJ1-2	many	CASSHQGAGGYTF	TGTGCCAGCAGCCACCAAGGGGCGGGTGGCTACACCTTC
TRBV6-5	-	TRBJ1-5	-	CASSSTAGLYSNQPQHF	TGTGCCAGCAGTTCCACGGCAGGTTTGTATAGCAATCAGCCCCAGCATTTT
TRBV19	-	TRBJ2-2	-	CASSTLRTGELFF	TGTGCCAGTAGTACGCTCAGGACCGGGGAGCTGTTTTTT
TRBV5-1	TRBD1	TRBJ2-4	few	CASRGQGAKNIQYF	TGCGCCAGTCGTGGACAGGGAGCCAAAAACATTCAGTACTTC
TRBV9	-	TRBJ1-2	many	CASSALDKYTF	TGTGCCAGCAGCGCTCTCGACAAATACACCTTC
TRBV14	-	TRBJ1-5	many	CASSPSLDQPQHF	TGTGCCAGCAGCCCGTCATTGGATCAGCCCCAGCATTTT
TRBV30	-	TRBJ2-7	few	CAWSVLGLQYF	TGTGCCTGGAGTGTACTGGGTTTGCAGTACTTC
TRBV6-1	-	TRBJ2-4	-	CASSDWDFQYF	TGTGCCAGCAGCGACTGGGACTTTCAGTACTTC
TRBV12-3/TRBV12-4	TRBD1	TRBJ2-7	few	CASSLKSGQGSYEQYF	TGTGCCAGCAGTCTTAAATCGGGACAGGGCTCCTACGAGCAGTACTTC
TRBV11-1	-	TRBJ1-1	few	CASSSSGLGGLLTDEAFF	TGTGCCAGCAGCTCGAGCGGGTTGGGGGGGCTACTGACGGATGAAGCTTTCTTT
TRBV18	-	TRBJ1-1	few	CASSPNVLTNTEAFF	TGTGCCAGCTCACCGAATGTTTTGACGAACACTGAAGCTTTCTTT
TRBV11-1	-	TRBJ2-2	few	CASSLGEGPFRTGELFF	TGTGCCAGCAGCTTGGGTGAGGGGCCTTTTCGGACCGGGGAGCTGTTTTTT
TRBV7-9	-	TRBJ1-1	many	CASSVDARSTEAFF	TGTGCCAGCAGCGTCGACGCTAGAAGCACTGAAGCTTTCTTT
TRBV7-8	-	TRBJ1-2	many	CASSSVNYDYTF	TGTGCCAGCAGCTCGGTCAACTATGACTACACCTTC
TRBV6-5	-	TRBJ1-2	many	CASSYSGHYGYTF	TGTGCCAGCAGTTACTCGGGACACTATGGCTACACCTTC
TRBV20-1	TRBD1	TRBJ2-7	-	CSARTPGTGTYEQYF	TGCAGTGCTAGGACCCCCGGGACAGGGACCTACGAGCAGTACTTC
TRBV28	TRBD1	TRBJ1-2	many	CASSRRGQGFQGYTF	TGTGCCAGCAGTCGGAGGGGACAGGGGTTTCAGGGCTACACCTTC
TRBV6-1	-	TRBJ1-2	-	CASSEGHTVYGYTF	TGTGCCAGCAGTGAAGGTCATACAGTCTATGGCTACACCTTC
TRBV10-3	-	TRBJ2-4	-	CAISEQNRDNRNIQYF	TGTGCCATCAGTGAGCAGAACCGAGACAACCGAAACATTCAGTACTTC
TRBV19	-	TRBJ1-1	few	CASSMLGFYTEAFF	TGTGCCAGTAGTATGCTCGGGTTCTACACTGAAGCTTTCTTT
TRBV10-2	TRBD1	TRBJ1-1	many	CASSRRATGGEGTEAFF	TGCGCCAGCAGCCGCCGGGCAACAGGGGGCGAGGGCACTGAAGCTTTCTTT
TRBV6-5	-	TRBJ1-1	many	CASSYGLMGLNTEAFF	TGTGCCAGCAGTTACGGTCTTATGGGGCTAAACACTGAAGCTTTCTTT
TRBV2	TRBD1	TRBJ1-5	-	CASRDRGSNQLQHF	TGTGCCAGCAGAGACAGGGGTTCCAATCAGCTCCAGCATTTT
TRBV4-1	TRBD2	TRBJ2-5	many	CASSTSGEETQYF	TGCGCCAGCAGCACTAGCGGGGAAGAGACCCAGTACTTC
TRBV6-1	-	TRBJ1-5	many	CASSELPGPSNQPQHF	TGTGCCAGCAGCGAACTCCCTGGACCTAGCAATCAGCCCCAGCATTTT
TRBV12-3/TRBV12-4	TRBD2	TRBJ2-2	many	CASNREVNTGELFF	TGTGCCAGCAACCGGGAGGTGAACACCGGGGAGCTGTTTTTT
TRBV20-1	-	TRBJ1-1	few	CSARWGAVAEAFF	TGCAGTGCCCGGTGGGGGGCAGTCGCTGAAGCTTTCTTT
TRBV24-1	TRBD2	TRBJ2-2	few	CATSDFGLADHTGELFF	TGTGCCACCAGTGATTTCGGACTAGCGGATCACACCGGGGAGCTGTTTTTT
TRBV7-8	-	TRBJ1-2	many	CASSPSTVTNYGYTF	TGTGCCAGCAGCCCTTCGACAGTTACTAACTATGGCTACACCTTC
TRBV5-1	TRBD1	TRBJ1-1	many	CASRQGSGDTEAFF	TGCGCCAGTCGACAGGGATCGGGGGACACTGAAGCTTTCTTT
TRBV6-1	TRBD1	TRBJ1-2	few	CASSRGTGGHTNYGYTF	TGTGCCAGCAGTCGTGGGACAGGGGGCCACACTAACTATGGCTACACCTTC
TRBV6-1	TRBD2	TRBJ2-2	many	CASRTDPGLVTGELFF	TGTGCCAGCAGAACGGATCCGGGACTAGTCACCGGGGAGCTGTTTTTT
TRBV25-1	TRBD1	TRBJ1-2	-	CASSDPGTEEYGYTF	TGTGCCAGCAGTGATCCCGGGACAGAAGAGTATGGCTACACCTTC
TRBV4-1	TRBD1	TRBJ2-7	many	CASSHGTGSVWQYF	TGCGCCAGCAGCCATGGGACAGGGAGTGTGTGGCAGTACTTC